This T cell receptor (beta chain) originates from a study of blood T cell repertoires in COVID-19. In germline, CDR1 is LGHDT, CDR2 YNNKEL (reference sequence). This CDR3 spans 16 amino acids. Trimming removed 3 bases from V and 1 base from J; junction bases left unmatched: 6. As handled by the study authors: Quantification of nucleated cells was approximated via reference gene primer amplification. TCRdb keeps only in-frame clones here, not all; method: immunoSEQ multiplex PCR. That table gives V, J and clone size, and the DNA gave D and trimming. The data contain roughly 200,000 clones, approximately 86% of them singletons.

Sequencing was performed on PBMCs or T cells enriched from blood (not recorded which). The TCR sequence derives from a woman aged 25 to 39 who had been exposed to COVID-19. The chain carries TRBV3-1 (or the pseudogene TRBV3-2) and TRBJ2-5; 9 bases agree with TRBD2. The CDR3, as DNA: TGTGCCAGCAGCCAGGCCCTTAGCGGGGGCCAAGAGACCCAGTACTTC. Its translation is CASSQALSGGQETQYF.